These 8 T cell receptor beta chains were sequenced from one sample in a study of technical replicates of blood from a few donors (dated 2017 in TCRdb). Libraries were made using the immunoSEQ multiplex PCR assay. TCRdb took this table from immuneACCESS and kept in-frame rearrangements with V and J called. Such tables lack part of the clones; where checked against another copy, unresolved V genes explain under half of the gap, and the rest is unexplained. The sample includes about 88,000 clones, with approximately 95% observed a single time. The ten largest clonotypes hold under 0.35% of the sample. Sequencing input: T cells isolated from PBMCs. These receptor sequences come from a human donor in good health.

J is TRBJ2-1 and V is TRBV11-1, with 10 positions matching TRBD1. The CDR3 totals 16 residues. V lost 2 bases, J lost 8 bases, and 9 bases stayed unmatched. Germline CDR1 and CDR2: SGHAT and FQDESV (reference sequence). CDR3 sequence reads: CASSLLDRGPLDEQFF. In DNA form, the CDR3 reads TGTGCCAGCAGCTTACTAGACAGGGGGCCCTTGGATGAGCAGTTCTTC.

The CDR3 DNA reads as TGTGCCAGCAGCCCCCCCTCTCTTTATGGCTACACCTTC. The encoded protein is CASSPPSLYGYTF. This chain joins TRBV7-9 and TRBJ1-2; D not certain. V was pared by 5 bases and J by 5 bases, with 12 bases between. Looked up from germline, CDR1 is SEHNR and CDR2 is FQNEAQ (reference sequence). The CDR3 is 13 amino acids. Drawing the rest from reference TRBV7-9 and TRBJ1-2, the complete variable domain is DTGVSQNPRHKITKRGQNVTFRCDPISEHNRLYWYRQTLGQGPEFLTYFQNEAQLEKSRLLSDRFSAERPKGSFSTLEIQRTEQGDSAMYLCASSPPSLYGYTFGSGTRLTVV.

The chain uses TRBV2 and TRBJ1-1; D is unresolved. Germline V gene sequence: CDR1 SNHLY, CDR2 FYNNEI. The CDR3 is 15 residues long. V lost 2 bases to trimming and J lost 1 base, with 11 bases between them. The chain's CDR3 is CASSEYGGRNTEAFF. The CDR3 region has the DNA TGTGCCAGCAGTGAATATGGAGGAAGGAACACTGAAGCTTTCTTT.

This clone was seen once. This chain joins TRBV4-2 and TRBJ2-5, with D perhaps matching TRBD1 (5 bases). Trimming cost V 0 bases and J 2 bases, with 10 bases left between them. Germline V lookup: CDR1 LGHNA, CDR2 YNFKEQ. The CDR3 consists of 15 residues. Written as DNA, the CDR3 is TGTGCCAGCAGCCAAGATACAGGACAACAAGAGACCCAGTACTTC. Its protein product is CASSQDTGQQETQYF.

The chain carries TRBV28 and TRBJ1-4, with TRBD1 matching 7 bases. The CDR3 length is 14 residues. V was pared by 6 bases and J by 8 bases, with 9 bases of the junction left unmatched. CDR1 and CDR2 from the germline V gene are MDHEN and SYDVKM. CDR3 nucleotides: TGTGCCAGCAGCCAAACCGGGACAGACGAAAAACTGTTTTTT. Translating gives CASSQTGTDEKLFF.

In its sample, this clone was seen once. The CDR3 sequence: CASSQDRDRVAITF. The CDR3 coding sequence is TGTGCCAGCAGCCAAGATCGGGACAGGGTGGCTATCACCTTC. The chain links TRBV4-2 to TRBJ1-2, with 9 bases that match TRBD1. Germline V lookup: CDR1 LGHNA, CDR2 YNFKEQ. The V and J ends lost 0 bases and 13 bases, in that order; junction bases with no gene match: 9. The CDR3 runs to 14 residues.

The V gene is TRBV6-5, the J gene TRBJ1-1; D is possibly TRBD1 (5 bases). V was clipped by 6 bases and J by 5 bases, with 19 bases between them. The CDR3 extends over 15 amino acids. The V gene's germline CDR1 is MNHEY and CDR2 SVGAGI. CDR3 DNA sequence: TGTGCCAGCAGCCGCGGGACGGTAGCTTTTACTGAAGCTTTCTTT. It yields the protein CASSRGTVAFTEAFF.

The rearrangement joins TRBV27 to TRBJ1-2; D not resolved. The CDR3 is 12 amino acids. Trimming removed 4 bases from V and 5 bases from J, with 8 bases in between. Germline assignment: CDR1 MNHEY and CDR2 SMNVEV (reference sequence). The CDR3 loop reads CASSSPPYGYTF. The CDR3 bases are TGTGCCAGCAGTTCCCCTCCTTATGGCTACACCTTC.